This TCR beta chain was found in a study of T cell responses to AZD1222 COVID-19 vaccine. Germline CDR1 is SGHKS and CDR2 is YYEKEE (reference sequence). CDR3 length: 13 amino acids. V was trimmed by 5 bases and J by 2 bases, leaving 11 bases between them. Sequencing was performed with immunoSEQ multiplex PCR; in TCRdb, only in-frame clones are kept and a portion is missing. Of 60,000 to 85,000 clones in the sample, about three quarters were seen once. As to this clone: Its specificity is unknown.

Study-wide results and caveats: Recipients of AZD1222 seropositive at baseline numbered only five or six. Donors in the cohort were predominantly white British and more often female, and clonal diversity was possibly underestimated. The study reported that nearly half of spike-specific TCRs target unmutated variant regions.

This chain links TRBV5-5 with TRBJ2-7; D is uncertain. This clonotype originated in an adult who received the MenACWY meningococcal vaccine as a control. The specimen comprised peripheral blood, sampled 28 days after the second dose of the MenACWY control vaccine. This CDR3 reads CASSMGPTYEQYF. The CDR3 DNA reads as TGTGCCAGCAGTATGGGTCCAACCTACGAGCAGTACTTC.